What follows are 2 T cell receptor beta chains derived from one specimen sequenced in a study of T cell repertoires in cytomegalovirus infection. TCRdb itself ran the reads through MiXCR, one entry per CDR3 protein. The sample has approximately 500,000 distinct CDR3 sequences, more than 15% seen once. Sequencing was carried out using CD8+ T cells from PBMCs. Receptors were obtained from a human donor in good health (CMV status not recorded). Some clones in this sample may be carry-over from other donors' samples.

This chain connects TRBV9 to TRBJ2-7, with 10 bases aligning to TRBD1. V shed 4 bases and J 3 bases; nucleotides not matched to a gene: 7. This CDR3 region has 15 residues. Germline CDR1 is SGDLS and CDR2 is YYNGEE. The CDR3 loop is CASSPGTGVIYEQYF. Here the CDR3 DNA reads TGTGCCAGCAGCCCCGGGACAGGGGTAATCTACGAGCAGTACTTC. Full variable domain (missing parts from reference TRBV9 and TRBJ2-7): DSGVTQTPKHLITATGQRVTLRCSPRSGDLSVYWYQQSLDQGLQFLIQYYNGEERAKGNILERFSAQQFPDLHSELNLSSLELGDSALYFCASSPGTGVIYEQYFGPGTRLTVT.

This clonotype was detected ten times or more. V usage is TRBV12-3 or TRBV12-4 and J usage is TRBJ1-4; D remains unclear. Trimming left V 6 bases short and J 8 bases short, with 16 bases between. CDR3 length: 14 residues. CDR3 sequence reads: CASRLGRVGEKLFF. In DNA form, the CDR3 reads TGTGCCAGCAGGTTGGGGAGGGTAGGGGAAAAACTGTTTTTT.